This T cell receptor beta chain was sequenced during a study of human T cells and chemical hapten exposure. On the study more broadly: 0.01% DPC was applied to the upper back in patch tests, which were read at 6 days. Cases of alopecia areata, totalis or universalis occurred in a predominantly female patient group.

Time point described: patch test 1, 2 weeks after DPC sensitization. The treatment is: therapeutic diphenylcyclopropenone sensitization with weekly scalp DPC. Library preparation tagged each individual cDNA molecule with a unique molecular identifier. MiXCR, run by TCRdb on the RACE reads, gives a single entry per CDR3 protein. Seen here are about 340,000 distinct CDR3 sequences, about 7% observed once, and the top ten hold 7.5% to 8.5%. This clonotype has a handful of counts. Its antigen is unidentified. Findings of the study overall: Compared to controls, expanded TCRs made significantly more large clusters of similar CDR3s.

V lost 3 bases, J lost 0 bases, and 10 bases lay in between. Germline assignment: CDR1 SGHNT and CDR2 YYREEE (reference sequence). This CDR3 region has 15 residues. This material consisted of whole blood, taken in connection with sensitization to the hapten diphenylcyclopropenone (DPC). The chain recombines TRBV5-4 with TRBJ2-4; D might be TRBD2 (5 bases). This clonotype was sampled from a woman between 18 and 29 years old with alopecia areata. Some clones in this sample may be carry-over from other donors' samples. The CDR3 DNA is TGTGCCAGCAGCTCTGCGGAGGTAGCCAAAAACATTCAGTACTTC. Its protein is CASSSAEVAKNIQYF.